This T cell receptor beta chain was observed in a study of T-cell reconstitution after alpha-beta-depleted transplantation in children. As it was prepared, the TCRbeta library received unique molecular identifiers. TCRdb reprocessed the PCR reads with MiXCR, giving one entry per CDR3 protein. The sample has about 500,000 distinct CDR3 sequences, 32% seen once. CDR1 SQVTM and CDR2 ANQGSEA come from the germline V gene. The V end lost 7 bases, the J end lost 1 base, and 7 bases lay between the germline ends. The CDR3 runs 11 residues. The receptor comes from a human donor who donated a stem cell graft to a child with aplastic anemia. The V call is TRBV29-1, the J call TRBJ1-2, with D uncertain. Sequences were derived from PBMCs from the stem cell graft donor, sampled from the stem cell graft. This CDR3 is CSAEVNYGYTF. The CDR3 nucleotides are TGCAGCGCGGAGGTTAACTATGGCTACACCTTC.